These T cell receptor beta chains were read from a single sample in a study of T cell responses to AZD1222 COVID-19 vaccine. Profiled with immunoSEQ multiplex PCR; TCRdb holds only in-frame clones, not every one. The sample yields approximately 120,000 clones, approximately 90% seen once. The sample here was peripheral blood, taken on day 0 of AZD1222 vaccination. Receptors were obtained from an adult in good health. The CDR3 runs from the conserved cysteine through the conserved F or W. A D gene is named only where the DNA matches it firmly. Part of the rows lack a size; the others show once, few, many or a class for expanded clones.

CDR3 DNA	CDR3 protein	V gene	D gene	J gene	clone size
TGTGCCAGCAGTCCCTTAGGGCGCGAGCAGTACTTC	CASSPLGREQYF	TRBV12-3/TRBV12-4	.	TRBJ2-7	once
TGTGCCAGCAGCCCTTCGGGGAGGGCGAATTCACCCCTCCACTTT	CASSPSGRANSPLHF	TRBV9	.	TRBJ1-6	once
TGCAGTGCTAGTCTACGTACAGATACGCAGTATTTT	CSASLRTDTQYF	TRBV20-1	.	TRBJ2-3	once
TGTGCCAGCAGCCCATTAGGAGTACAGGGCAATGAGCAGTTCTTC	CASSPLGVQGNEQFF	TRBV7-2	.	TRBJ2-1	.
TGTGCCAGCAGCGTAGAACCGCCCTCTGGAAACACCATATATTTT	CASSVEPPSGNTIYF	TRBV9	.	TRBJ1-3	.
TGTGCCAGCAGTTCCCGGGACTATTCACCCCTCCACTTT	CASSSRDYSPLHF	TRBV6-5	.	TRBJ1-6	few
TGCAGCGTTGAACATGGGGAAGGCACTGAAGCTTTCTTT	CSVEHGEGTEAFF	TRBV29-1	.	TRBJ1-1	.
TGCGCCAGCAGCTCCGAAGGGGAGACCCAGTACTTC	CASSSEGETQYF	TRBV5-1	.	TRBJ2-5	once
TGTGCCACCAGCGAGGGGAACACTGAAGCTTTCTTT	CATSEGNTEAFF	TRBV24-1	.	TRBJ1-1	.
TGTGCCAGCAGGGACAGGACCTATGGCTACACCTTC	CASRDRTYGYTF	TRBV28	TRBD1	TRBJ1-2	.